Detailed here is one TCR beta chain. The treatment was: randomized to nivolumab then ipilimumab (arm A) or the reverse (arm B). There are 14 residues in the CDR3. The V gene's germline CDR1 is SGHNT and CDR2 YYREEE (reference sequence). Sequenced by immunoSEQ multiplex PCR; TCRdb stores in-frame clones only, minus some. This sample has 9,500 to 12,000 clones, with 45% to 60% found just once. This record comes from a study of sequential checkpoint blockade in melanoma. This chain joins TRBV5-4 and TRBJ2-5; TRBD1 matches at 7 bases. The assigned J gene may be wrong: the sequence end matches TRBJ2-7 better. The receptor's source is a human donor with melanoma. The sample was CD8+ T cells sorted from blood (inferred from file names), taken from a patient given nivolumab and ipilimumab in sequence. CDR3 DNA: TGTGCCAGCAGCTCCCCGGGACAGACCTACGAGCAGTACTTC. It encodes CASSSPGQTYEQYF.